A selection of T cell receptor beta chains follows, all from one sample in a study of cytomegalovirus exposure and HLA in healthy donors. TCRdb keeps only in-frame clones here, not all; method: immunoSEQ multiplex PCR. Of 100,000 to 150,000 clones listed, roughly 90% are singletons. The material sequenced was PBMCs. The receptor set was obtained from a woman aged 18 to 35 in good health and CMV-seronegative. The CDR3 runs from the conserved cysteine through the conserved F or W. The D gene is left open where the match is weak. Where a row states a size, it is once, few, many or the class of an expanded clone; other rows omit it.

cdr3_nt | cdr3_aa | j_call | clone_size | d_call | v_call
TGTGCCAGCAGCTCCGGGACTAGGGGGTACCAAGAGACCCAGTACTTC | CASSSGTRGYQETQYF | TRBJ2-5 | NA | TRBD2 | TRBV7-3
TGTGCCAGCAGCTCCAATCAGCCCCAGCATTTT | CASSSNQPQHF | TRBJ1-5 | NA | NA | TRBV2
TGCGCCAGCAGCCCAAGGACTTTCTACAATGAGCAGTTCTTC | CASSPRTFYNEQFF | TRBJ2-1 | NA | NA | TRBV4-3
TGTGCCAGCAGCCTCCAGAGCGGACCCTACGAGCAGTACTTC | CASSLQSGPYEQYF | TRBJ2-7 | NA | NA | TRBV7-9
TGTGCCAGCAGCCTCCGACTAGCGGGAGAATGGGGAGAGACCCAGTACTTC | CASSLRLAGEWGETQYF | TRBJ2-5 | NA | NA | TRBV21-1
TGTGCCAGTAGCCCCCCGCGTGGCACTGAAGCTTTCTTT | CASSPPRGTEAFF | TRBJ1-1 | few | NA | TRBV19
TGTGCCAGCAGCTTGATTGCAGGGGCAGATACGCAGTATTTT | CASSLIAGADTQYF | TRBJ2-3 | NA | NA | TRBV5-6
TGCGCCAGCAGCTTGGGTCAGGGGGCTTGGGAGACCCAGTACTTC | CASSLGQGAWETQYF | TRBJ2-5 | many | TRBD1 | TRBV5-1
TGTGCCTCCTCGCGGGAGCGCCTAGCCTATGGCTACACCTTC | CASSRERLAYGYTF | TRBJ1-2 | NA | NA | TRBV7-8
TGTGCCAGCAGTTACTCGGGAGGTAGGAATCCGTACTTC | CASSYSGGRNPYF | TRBJ2-7 | NA | NA | TRBV6-5
TGCGCCAGCAGCTTGCTCGGCTCAGGGGAAGAGCAGTACTTC | CASSLLGSGEEQYF | TRBJ2-7 | few | NA | TRBV5-1
TGTGCCAGTAGTAAGGGCCGGACAGGGGGCACTGAAGCTTTCTTT | CASSKGRTGGTEAFF | TRBJ1-1 | NA | TRBD1 | TRBV19
TGTGCCAGCAGTGGTGGGACTCGCCAGGGGCAGTACTTC | CASSGGTRQGQYF | TRBJ2-7 | NA | NA | TRBV6-1
TGTGCCAGCAGCGTATGGGCAGAATCCTACGAGCAGTACTTC | CASSVWAESYEQYF | TRBJ2-7 | once | NA | TRBV9
TGTGCCAGCAGCTTTCCCCCACAGGGCCCTGGGGATCAGCCCCAGCATTTT | CASSFPPQGPGDQPQHF | TRBJ1-5 | NA | NA | TRBV7-8
TGTGCCAGCAGCTTATATCTACGGGGGGACCTCTCTGAGCAGTACTTC | CASSLYLRGDLSEQYF | TRBJ2-7 | NA | TRBD2 | TRBV7-2
TGTGCCAGCAGTGGGGACTATGAGACCCAGTACTTC | CASSGDYETQYF | TRBJ2-5 | NA | TRBD2 | TRBV2
TGTGCCAGCTCACGCGGGACTAGTGACAGCGGGGAGCTGTTTTTT | CASSRGTSDSGELFF | TRBJ2-2 | NA | TRBD2 | TRBV18
TGTGCCAGCAGCGCGCTAGCGGGGGAACTCATCAATGAGCAGTTCTTC | CASSALAGELINEQFF | TRBJ2-1 | NA | TRBD2 | TRBV9
TGTGCCATCTGGGACAGGGGGCAGGGGCCCCAGCATTTT | CAIWDRGQGPQHF | TRBJ1-5 | NA | TRBD1 | TRBV28
TGTGCCAGCAGTCTCAGGGCCCCGGGACAACAGAACACTGAAGCTTTCTTT | CASSLRAPGQQNTEAFF | TRBJ1-1 | NA | NA | TRBV27
TGTGCCAGCAGTGGGGCAGGGGGCGCGGAGACCCAGTACTTC | CASSGAGGAETQYF | TRBJ2-5 | NA | TRBD1 | TRBV6-1
TGTGCCAGCAGTCCATCAATTTCGAGACAGTACGAGCAGTACTTC | CASSPSISRQYEQYF | TRBJ2-7 | NA | NA | TRBV28
TGTGCCAGCAGTGAACGGACAGGGCGCAATCAGCCCCAGCATTTT | CASSERTGRNQPQHF | TRBJ1-5 | few | TRBD1 | TRBV28
TGCAGTGCTAGGACAGGGGGTAGAGAGTACTTC | CSARTGGREYF | TRBJ2-4 | NA | TRBD1 | TRBV20-1
TGTGCCAGCAGGGTACAGGTCCACAATGAGCAGTTCTTC | CASRVQVHNEQFF | TRBJ2-1 | NA | NA | TRBV27
TGTGCCAGCAGTTTGCAGGCGAGCTCCTACGAGCAGTACTTC | CASSLQASSYEQYF | TRBJ2-7 | NA | NA | TRBV27
TGTGCCAGCACCCCAGGACAGGGAAGAACAACTGAAGCTTTCTTT | CASTPGQGRTTEAFF | TRBJ1-1 | NA | TRBD1 | TRBV2
TGCGCCAGCAGCCAACTAGCGGGGGGTACCTACGAGCAGTACTTC | CASSQLAGGTYEQYF | TRBJ2-7 | NA | TRBD2 | TRBV4-1
TGTGCCAGCAGCTCCCAAGCGACAGGGTTTGGAAACACCATATATTTT | CASSSQATGFGNTIYF | TRBJ1-3 | NA | TRBD1 | TRBV7-6
TGCGCCAGCAGCCCCAGAGTGGGGGGGGATGAGCAGTTCTTC | CASSPRVGGDEQFF | TRBJ2-1 | NA | TRBD2 | TRBV4-3
TGTGCCAGCATACAGTCTACTGGAAACACCATATATTTT | CASIQSTGNTIYF | TRBJ1-3 | once | NA | TRBV6-5
TGTGCCAGCAGCCAAGTGCGGGGGGGGGCAGATACGCAGTATTTT | CASSQVRGGADTQYF | TRBJ2-3 | NA | TRBD2 | TRBV4-2
TGTGCCAGCAGGGACAGGGGGCACACCGGGGAGCTGTTTTTT | CASRDRGHTGELFF | TRBJ2-2 | NA | TRBD1 | TRBV19
TGTGCCAGCAGTTTAACCCGACTAGCAGTAAACACCGGGGAGCTGTTTTTT | CASSLTRLAVNTGELFF | TRBJ2-2 | NA | TRBD2 | TRBV27
TGTGCCAGCAGTGCCCTAGGCTATGAGCAGTTCTTC | CASSALGYEQFF | TRBJ2-1 | NA | NA | TRBV6-5
TGTGCCTGGAATAGGGGAAGCAATCAGCCCCAGCATTTT | CAWNRGSNQPQHF | TRBJ1-5 | few | NA | TRBV30
TGTGCCAGCAGCGCGGGACTCCGAGATACGCAGTATTTT | CASSAGLRDTQYF | TRBJ2-3 | NA | NA | TRBV7-2
TGTGCCAGCAGCGAGAGACGGGGGGGCAGCATCTATGGCTACACCTTC | CASSERRGGSIYGYTF | TRBJ1-2 | NA | NA | TRBV9
TGTGCCAGCAGCGGGACAGGGATCAACGAGCAGTACTTC | CASSGTGINEQYF | TRBJ2-7 | NA | TRBD1 | TRBV28
TGTGCCAGCAGCTCACTCACTCCTAGGACAGGAGAGACCCAGTACTTC | CASSSLTPRTGETQYF | TRBJ2-5 | NA | TRBD1 | TRBV7-6
TGTGCCAGCAGCCTCTACCGTACCCTCTCTGGAAACACCATATATTTT | CASSLYRTLSGNTIYF | TRBJ1-3 | NA | NA | TRBV11-2
TGTGCCAGCAGCCAGCCGGGGAGTTCACCCCTCCACTTT | CASSQPGSSPLHF | TRBJ1-6 | NA | NA | TRBV7-9
TGTGCCTGGAGTAGGGGGTTAATATCATCTGGGGCCAACGTCCTGACTTTC | CAWSRGLISSGANVLTF | TRBJ2-6 | NA | NA | TRBV30
TGTGCCAGCAGCTCCCGGGGGGGTACCGGGGAGCTGTTTTTT | CASSSRGGTGELFF | TRBJ2-2 | NA | TRBD2 | TRBV11-3
TGCAGTGCTACACAGGGCGGTGAGCAGTTCTTC | CSATQGGEQFF | TRBJ2-1 | NA | NA | TRBV20-1
TGTGCCAGCAGTTACTCGGCTAGCGGGAGGGAACCGTATTTT | CASSYSASGREPYF | TRBJ2-3 | NA | TRBD2 | TRBV6-6
TGCGCCAGCAGCCAAGAACTAGCGGGAGGGCCATACTACGAGCAGTACTTC | CASSQELAGGPYYEQYF | TRBJ2-7 | NA | TRBD2 | TRBV4-1
TGTGCCAGTACACTAGCGGGATACACCGGGGAGCTGTTTTTT | CASTLAGYTGELFF | TRBJ2-2 | NA | TRBD2 | TRBV19
TGTGCCAGCAGCTTGGGGGCCCGTGGACAGGGGGCTGGAACTGAAGCTTTCTTT | CASSLGARGQGAGTEAFF | TRBJ1-1 | NA | TRBD1 | TRBV5-4
TGTGCCAGCAGCAGGGGGAACTATGGCTACACCTTC | CASSRGNYGYTF | TRBJ1-2 | NA | TRBD1 | TRBV28
TGTGCCATCCGAACGGGAGTGACCCAGTACTTC | CAIRTGVTQYF | TRBJ2-5 | NA | NA | TRBV10-3